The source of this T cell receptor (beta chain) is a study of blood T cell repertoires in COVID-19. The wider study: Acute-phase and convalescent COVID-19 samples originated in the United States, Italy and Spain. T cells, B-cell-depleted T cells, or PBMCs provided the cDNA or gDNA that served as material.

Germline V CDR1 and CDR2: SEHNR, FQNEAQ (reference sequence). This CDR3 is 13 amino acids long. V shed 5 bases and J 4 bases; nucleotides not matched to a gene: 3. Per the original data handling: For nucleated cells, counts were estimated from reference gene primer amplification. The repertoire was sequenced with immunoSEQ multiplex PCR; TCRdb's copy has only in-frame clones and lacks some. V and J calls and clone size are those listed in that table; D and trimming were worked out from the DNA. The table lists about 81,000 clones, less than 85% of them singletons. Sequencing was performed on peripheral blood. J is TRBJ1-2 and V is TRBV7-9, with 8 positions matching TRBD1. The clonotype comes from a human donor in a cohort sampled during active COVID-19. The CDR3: CASSQGTGYGYTF. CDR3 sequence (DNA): TGTGCCAGCAGCCAAGGGACAGGCTATGGCTACACCTTC.